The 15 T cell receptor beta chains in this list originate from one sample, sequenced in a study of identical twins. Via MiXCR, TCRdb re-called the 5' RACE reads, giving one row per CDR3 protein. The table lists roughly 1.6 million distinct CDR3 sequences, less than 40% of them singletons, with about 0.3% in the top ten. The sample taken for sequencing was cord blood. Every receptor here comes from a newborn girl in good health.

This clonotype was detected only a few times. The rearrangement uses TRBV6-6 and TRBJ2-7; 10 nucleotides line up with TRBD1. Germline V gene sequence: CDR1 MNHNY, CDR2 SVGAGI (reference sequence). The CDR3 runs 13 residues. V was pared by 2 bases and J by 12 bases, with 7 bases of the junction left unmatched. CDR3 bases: TGTGCCAGCAGTTACCCCGGGACAGGGGTTAGGTACTTC. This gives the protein CASSYPGTGVRYF.

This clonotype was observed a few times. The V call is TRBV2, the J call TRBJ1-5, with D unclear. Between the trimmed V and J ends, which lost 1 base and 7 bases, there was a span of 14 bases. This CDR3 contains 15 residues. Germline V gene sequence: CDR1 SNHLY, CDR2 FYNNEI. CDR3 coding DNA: TGTGCCAGCAGTGAAGACAGCCTCGAGGGACAGCCCCAGCATTTT. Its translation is CASSEDSLEGQPQHF.

CDR3 loop: CASSPPGLASHNEQYF. As DNA, the CDR3 is TGTGCCAGCAGCCCTCCGGGACTAGCGTCGCACAATGAGCAGTACTTC. The V and J genes are TRBV5-4 and TRBJ2-7, with TRBD2 identical over 10 bases. Germline assignment: CDR1 SGHNT and CDR2 YYREEE (reference sequence). This CDR3 comprises 16 residues. V lost 4 bases to trimming and J lost 7 bases; unmatched junction nucleotides: 14.

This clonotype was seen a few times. For the CDR3, the DNA is TGCACCGGTATCTTTGGGAGGGTGTCCTACAATGAGCAGTTCTTC. Amino acids: CTGIFGRVSYNEQFF. The chain uses TRBV20-1 and TRBJ2-1, with 7 bases matching TRBD2. The CDR3 runs 15 residues. The germline gives CDR1 DFQATT, CDR2 SNEGSKA (reference sequence).

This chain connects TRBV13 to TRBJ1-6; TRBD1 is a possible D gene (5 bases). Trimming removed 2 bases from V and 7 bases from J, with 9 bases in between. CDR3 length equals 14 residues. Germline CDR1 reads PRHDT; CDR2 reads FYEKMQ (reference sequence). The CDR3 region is CASSLLRENSPLHF. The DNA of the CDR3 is TGTGCCAGCAGCTTACTCAGGGAGAATTCACCCCTCCACTTT.

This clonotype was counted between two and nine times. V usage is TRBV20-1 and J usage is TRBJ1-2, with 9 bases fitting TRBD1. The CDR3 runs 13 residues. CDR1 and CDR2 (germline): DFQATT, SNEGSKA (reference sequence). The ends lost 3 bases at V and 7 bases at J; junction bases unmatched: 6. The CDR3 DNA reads TGCAGTGCTAGTAACAGGGGGCTTTTTGGCTACACCTTC. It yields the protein CSASNRGLFGYTF.

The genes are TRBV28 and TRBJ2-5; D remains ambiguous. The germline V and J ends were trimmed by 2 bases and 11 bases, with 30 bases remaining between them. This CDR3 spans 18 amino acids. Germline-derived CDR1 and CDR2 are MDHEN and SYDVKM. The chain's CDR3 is CASSLRTATSSLNNEQYF. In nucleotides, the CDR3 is TGTGCCAGCAGTTTACGGACCGCAACCTCTTCTTTGAACAATGAGCAGTACTTC.

The CDR3 DNA reads TGCAGCGTTGCTGACAGGAGCCACTACAATGAGCAGTTCTTC. Translating gives CSVADRSHYNEQFF. The chain employs TRBV29-1 and TRBJ2-1; possible D gene TRBD1, 6 bases. This CDR3 comprises 14 residues. The germline gives CDR1 SQVTM, CDR2 ANQGSEA. Trimming removed 4 bases from V and 3 bases from J, with 13 bases in between.

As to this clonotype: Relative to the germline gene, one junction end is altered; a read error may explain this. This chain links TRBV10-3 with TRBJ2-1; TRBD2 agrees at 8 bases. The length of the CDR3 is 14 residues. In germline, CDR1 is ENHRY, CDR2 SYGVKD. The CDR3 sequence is CTISLAGSYNEQFF. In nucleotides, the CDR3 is TGTACCATCAGTTTAGCGGGGTCCTACAATGAGCAGTTCTTC.

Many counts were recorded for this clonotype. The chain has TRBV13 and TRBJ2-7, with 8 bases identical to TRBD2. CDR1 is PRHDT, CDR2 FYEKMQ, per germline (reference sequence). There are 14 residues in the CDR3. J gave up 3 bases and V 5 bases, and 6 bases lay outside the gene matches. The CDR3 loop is CASSPRTSYYEQYF. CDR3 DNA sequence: TGTGCCAGCAGCCCTAGGACTAGCTACTACGAGCAGTACTTC. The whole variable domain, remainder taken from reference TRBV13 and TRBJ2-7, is AAGVIQSPRHLIKEKRETATLKCYPIPRHDTVYWYQQGPGQDPQFLISFYEKMQSDKGSIPDRFSAQQFSDYHSELNMSSLELGDSALYFCASSPRTSYYEQYFGPGTRLTVT.

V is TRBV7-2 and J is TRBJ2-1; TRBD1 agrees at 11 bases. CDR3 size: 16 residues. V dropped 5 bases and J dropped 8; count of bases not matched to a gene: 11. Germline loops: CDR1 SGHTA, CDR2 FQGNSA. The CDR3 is CASSRTGGVVGYEQFF. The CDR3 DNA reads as TGTGCCAGCAGCCGGACAGGGGGCGTTGTAGGATATGAGCAGTTCTTC.

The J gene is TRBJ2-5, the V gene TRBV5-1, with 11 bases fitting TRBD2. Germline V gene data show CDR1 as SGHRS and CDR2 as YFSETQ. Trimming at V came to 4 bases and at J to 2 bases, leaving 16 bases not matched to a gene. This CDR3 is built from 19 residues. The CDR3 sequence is CASSPTAKISGGEQETQYF. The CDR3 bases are TGCGCCAGCAGCCCGACGGCCAAAATTAGCGGGGGGGAACAAGAGACCCAGTACTTC.

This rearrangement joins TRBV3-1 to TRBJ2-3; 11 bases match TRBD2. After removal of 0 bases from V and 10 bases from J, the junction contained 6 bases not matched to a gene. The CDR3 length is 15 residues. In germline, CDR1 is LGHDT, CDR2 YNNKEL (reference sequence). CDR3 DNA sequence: TGTGCCAGCAGCCAAGACACTAGCGGGGGCCTCCCGCAGTATTTT. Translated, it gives CASSQDTSGGLPQYF.

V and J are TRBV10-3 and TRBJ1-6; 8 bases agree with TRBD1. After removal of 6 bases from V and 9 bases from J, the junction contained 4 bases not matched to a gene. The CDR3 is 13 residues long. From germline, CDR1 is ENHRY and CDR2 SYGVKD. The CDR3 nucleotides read TGTGCCATCAGGGGGACAGGCAGTTCACCCCTCCACTTT. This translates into CAIRGTGSSPLHF.

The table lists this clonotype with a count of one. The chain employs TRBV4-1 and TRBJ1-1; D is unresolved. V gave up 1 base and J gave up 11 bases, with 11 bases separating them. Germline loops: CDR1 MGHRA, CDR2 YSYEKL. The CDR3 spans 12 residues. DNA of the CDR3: TGCGCCAGCAGCCAAGTCGCTGAGGAGGCTTTCTTT. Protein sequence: CASSQVAEEAFF.